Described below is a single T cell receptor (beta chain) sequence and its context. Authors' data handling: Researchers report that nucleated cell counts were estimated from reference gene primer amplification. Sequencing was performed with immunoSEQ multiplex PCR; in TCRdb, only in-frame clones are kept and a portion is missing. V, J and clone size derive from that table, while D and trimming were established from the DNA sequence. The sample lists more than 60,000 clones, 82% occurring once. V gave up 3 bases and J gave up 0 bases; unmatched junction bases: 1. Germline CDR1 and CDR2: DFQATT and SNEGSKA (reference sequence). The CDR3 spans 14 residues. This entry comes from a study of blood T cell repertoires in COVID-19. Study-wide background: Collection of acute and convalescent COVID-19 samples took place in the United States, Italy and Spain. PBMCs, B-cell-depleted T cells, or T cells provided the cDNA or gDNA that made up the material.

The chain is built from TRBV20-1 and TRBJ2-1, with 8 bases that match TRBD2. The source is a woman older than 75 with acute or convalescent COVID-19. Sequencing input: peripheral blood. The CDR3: CSASGTSSYNEQFF. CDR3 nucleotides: TGCAGTGCTAGTGGGACTAGCTCCTACAATGAGCAGTTCTTC.